These T cell receptor beta chains were read from a single sample in a study of naive and memory T cell subsets. TCRdb reprocessed the UMI-ligation and nested PCR reads via MiXCR and lists one record per CDR3 protein. This table has 95,000 to 150,000 distinct CDR3 sequences, around a third appearing once. The specimen was central memory CD4+ T cells from blood. These receptors all come from a human donor in good health. CDR3s include the opening cysteine and the closing phenylalanine or tryptophan. The D gene is left open where the match is weak. A row's size may be missing; if present it is once, few, many or a size class.

v_call	d_call	clone_size	j_call	cdr3_nt	cdr3_aa
TRBV20-1	-	few	TRBJ2-7	TGCAGTGTCACAGGAGGCTTGGGATACGAGCAGTACTTC	CSVTGGLGYEQYF
TRBV3-1	TRBD1	-	TRBJ2-7	TGTGCCAGCAGCCCCTCGACAGGGCTCCGCGAGCAGTACTTC	CASSPSTGLREQYF
TRBV11-2	TRBD1	-	TRBJ2-2	TGTGCCAGCAGCTCCCTCCTCCGGGACAGGGGTCGTGGCGGGGAGCTGTTTTTT	CASSSLLRDRGRGGELFF
TRBV11-2	TRBD1	-	TRBJ2-3	TGTGCCAGCAAATTCAGGGGGCTTAGGGCAGATACGCAGTATTTT	CASKFRGLRADTQYF
TRBV5-1	TRBD2	-	TRBJ2-5	TGCGCCAGCAGCCCCTCAGGCGGGGGGGTCCAAGAGACCCAGTACTTC	CASSPSGGGVQETQYF
TRBV11-2	-	few	TRBJ1-1	TGTGCCAGCAGCTTACAGCGGGACATTACTGAAGCTTTCTTT	CASSLQRDITEAFF
TRBV6-2/TRBV6-3	-	few	TRBJ2-1	TGTGCCAGCAGTTACTTGAGACTATTCTACAATGAGCAGTTCTTC	CASSYLRLFYNEQFF
TRBV14	-	-	TRBJ2-3	TGTGCCAGCAGTCAGGCAGATACGCAGTATTTT	CASSQADTQYF
TRBV11-3	-	few	TRBJ2-1	TGTGCCAGCAGCCCCAGGTACAGTGAGCAGTTCTTC	CASSPRYSEQFF
TRBV25-1	-	-	TRBJ1-3	TGTGCCAGCAGTGAAGGTCTCACCATATATTTT	CASSEGLTIYF
TRBV4-2	TRBD2	-	TRBJ2-1	TGTGCCAGCAGCCAAGGTTCGACTAGCGGGAACGTCGATGAGCAGTTCTTC	CASSQGSTSGNVDEQFF
TRBV12-3/TRBV12-4	-	-	TRBJ2-2	TGTGCCAGCAGTTTGTTATCCGCCACCGGGGAGCTGTTTTTT	CASSLLSATGELFF
TRBV6-1	TRBD2	-	TRBJ2-1	TGTGCCAGCAACAGCGGGAGTAAGTTTAATGAGCAGTTCTTC	CASNSGSKFNEQFF
TRBV6-1	TRBD2	once	TRBJ2-1	TGTGCCAGCAGTGCCTGGTTGGGGGGGAACTCCTACAATGAGCAGTTCTTC	CASSAWLGGNSYNEQFF
TRBV23-1	TRBD1	-	TRBJ2-7	TGCGCCCAAAAAGACAGGGGGCCCGAGCAGTACTTC	CAQKDRGPEQYF
TRBV28	-	few	TRBJ1-2	TGTGCCAGCAGTTTGAACACCGACTATGGCTACACCTTC	CASSLNTDYGYTF
TRBV5-6	TRBD1	-	TRBJ2-5	TGTGCCAGCAGCAAAACAGGGGGTCGGAGTTTCGTGGAGACCCAGTACTTC	CASSKTGGRSFVETQYF
TRBV20-1	-	-	TRBJ2-6	TGCAGTGCGAGGGCAATTGGGGCCAACGTCCTGACTTTC	CSARAIGANVLTF
TRBV20-1	-	-	TRBJ2-2	TGCAGTGCCCGTCCCAACTACGACCGGAGCGGGGAGCTGTTTTTT	CSARPNYDRSGELFF
TRBV29-1	-	many	TRBJ1-2	TGCAGCGTTGAGACAGGTGGCTACACCTTC	CSVETGGYTF
TRBV12-3/TRBV12-4	-	-	TRBJ2-1	TGTGCCAGCAGTTCCTCCCGTGCGGGCCTACAGAAGCAGTTCTTC	CASSSSRAGLQKQFF
TRBV9	-	-	TRBJ2-5	TGTGCCAGCAGCCCAGGGGGCGGGAGCAAGACCCAGTACTTC	CASSPGGGSKTQYF
TRBV3-1	-	-	TRBJ1-6	TGTGCCAGCAGCCAACCGACAGCGGGGAATTCACCCCTCCACTTT	CASSQPTAGNSPLHF
TRBV28	TRBD1	few	TRBJ2-4	TGTGCCAGCAGTTTAATATCAGGGGGCCAAAACATTCAGTACTTC	CASSLISGGQNIQYF
TRBV11-2	TRBD1	-	TRBJ2-5	TGTGCCAGCAGCTTAGAGGGAAGGACAGGGCAAGAGACCCAGTACTTC	CASSLEGRTGQETQYF
TRBV20-1	TRBD2	many	TRBJ2-7	TGCAGTGCTAGAAATAGCGGGAGGGCCGTTTACGAGCAGTACTTC	CSARNSGRAVYEQYF
TRBV5-1	-	-	TRBJ2-7	TGCGCCAGCAGCTTGGATGGCAGCTCCTACGAGCAGTACTTC	CASSLDGSSYEQYF
TRBV28	TRBD1	few	TRBJ2-1	TGTGCCAGCAGTTTACCCGGGACAGGGGGAGATGAGCAGTTCTTC	CASSLPGTGGDEQFF
TRBV20-1	TRBD1	-	TRBJ2-7	TGCAGTGCTAGGTCCCGGGACAGGGGAGGATACGAGCAGTACTTC	CSARSRDRGGYEQYF
TRBV7-2	-	few	TRBJ2-1	TGTGCCAGCAGCCTCTCTAGCGGAGGGGGGAATGAGCAGTTCTTC	CASSLSSGGGNEQFF
TRBV24-1	TRBD2	-	TRBJ2-7	TGTGCCACCAGTGATCCCGGGACTAGCAACTACGAGCAGTACTTC	CATSDPGTSNYEQYF
TRBV20-1	-	-	TRBJ2-1	TGCAGTGCTAGAGTGCTAGCGAAGGATGAGCAGTTCTTC	CSARVLAKDEQFF
TRBV20-1	-	-	TRBJ2-7	TGCAGTGCTAGCCCGGACATCTCCTACGAGCAGTACTTC	CSASPDISYEQYF
TRBV2	TRBD1	many	TRBJ2-1	TGTGCCGGGGGACAGTACAATGAGCAGTTCTTC	CAGGQYNEQFF
TRBV28	-	many	TRBJ2-3	TGTGCCAGCAGCTACGTCCAGGGCAGCACAGATACGCAGTATTTT	CASSYVQGSTDTQYF
TRBV7-9	-	-	TRBJ2-7	TGTGCCAGCAGCTTAGAGTACGAGCAGTACTTC	CASSLEYEQYF
TRBV12-5	TRBD2	-	TRBJ2-7	TGTGCTAGTGGTTTGGTACTCGGCCGGGAGGGGAACTACGAGCAGTACTTC	CASGLVLGREGNYEQYF
TRBV7-9	-	few	TRBJ2-1	TGTGCCAGCAGCTTAGGCGGGGCAAACAATGAGCAGTTCTTC	CASSLGGANNEQFF
TRBV6-5	TRBD1	-	TRBJ1-3	TGTGCCAGCAGTCAACAGGGGGACTCTGGAAACACCATATATTTT	CASSQQGDSGNTIYF
TRBV29-1	-	few	TRBJ2-5	TGCAGCGTCCTTTATGGGACTCCCCAAGAGACCCAGTACTTC	CSVLYGTPQETQYF
TRBV12-3/TRBV12-4	-	few	TRBJ2-7	TGTGCCAGCAGGTTGGAGAACTACGAGCAGTACTTC	CASRLENYEQYF
TRBV11-2	-	few	TRBJ2-1	TGTGCCAGCAGCTTAGATGGGGCGAGGTATGAGCAGTTCTTC	CASSLDGARYEQFF
TRBV28	-	few	TRBJ1-2	TGTGCCAGCAGTTTGTGGACCTATGGCTACACCTTC	CASSLWTYGYTF
TRBV28	TRBD2	-	TRBJ2-5	TGTGCCAGCAGTCCGGGGGGACACCAAGAGACCCAGTACTTC	CASSPGGHQETQYF
TRBV29-1	-	-	TRBJ1-1	TGCAGCGTTGTACAGGGTAAGAACACTGAAGCTTTCTTT	CSVVQGKNTEAFF
TRBV20-1	-	-	TRBJ2-1	TGCAGTGCCCCCCCTGGCGGGACTTTGGGTGAGCAGTTCTTC	CSAPPGGTLGEQFF
TRBV7-6	-	-	TRBJ1-6	TGTGCCAGCAGCCCCTACTCCTCCTATAATTCACCCCTCCACTTT	CASSPYSSYNSPLHF
TRBV24-1	-	few	TRBJ2-5	TGTGCCACCAGTGATAGGGGTGATCAAGAGACCCAGTACTTC	CATSDRGDQETQYF
TRBV3-1	TRBD2	few	TRBJ2-3	TGTGCCAGCAGCACTCGCCTAGCGGGAACTAGCACAGATACGCAGTATTTT	CASSTRLAGTSTDTQYF